The text below deals with one T cell receptor (beta chain). The data originate from a study of T cell changes during pregnancy in multiple sclerosis. Profiling relied on immunoSEQ multiplex PCR, and the TCRdb table lists in-frame clones only, not all of them. The sample lists 55,000 to 80,000 clones; 85% to 95% were seen once. The CDR3 loop spans 13 amino acids. Germline loops: CDR1 SEHNR, CDR2 FQNEAQ (reference sequence). With 1 base removed from V and 4 bases from J, the gap between germline ends came to 8 bases. The chain has TRBV7-9 and TRBJ2-7, with D possibly TRBD1 on 6 matching bases. Sequenced material: CD8+ T cells from peripheral blood mononuclear cells, taken in the second trimester of pregnancy. The TCR originated in a female donor with multiple sclerosis, enrolled in a pregnancy study. The CDR3 nucleotides are TGTGCCAGCAGCTTAGGGGGGCGGTACGAGCAGTACTTC. Amino acids: CASSLGGRYEQYF.